A selection of T cell receptor beta chains follows, all from one sample in a study of response to subunit inactivated influenza vaccine. From the RT-PCR reads, TCRdb called clonotypes with MiXCR, one entry per CDR3 protein. Among about 800,000 distinct CDR3 sequences listed, roughly 20% were seen once. The sequences come from PBMCs from blood, collected approximately 5 days after vaccination. These receptors all stem from a man aged 50-59 years who received an inactivated influenza vaccine. Each CDR3 is given with its conserved first and last residue. A D gene is named only where the DNA matches it firmly. A clone size is listed for some rows: how often the clone was seen (once, few, many), or a class if it is expanded.

TRBJ2-7,NA,NA,TRBV21-1,TGTGCCAGATCGACAGGCTCCTACGAGCAGTACTTC,CARSTGSYEQYF
TRBJ2-5,NA,NA,TRBV29-1,TGCAGCGTTATCTGGGGCGTGGAGACCCAGTACTTC,CSVIWGVETQYF
TRBJ2-2,NA,NA,TRBV27,TGTGCCAGCAGTGCGATATCAGGGTCGGCTTTTTCCGGGGAGCTGTTTTTT,CASSAISGSAFSGELFF
TRBJ2-3,NA,NA,TRBV30,TGTGCCTGGAGTCAAGGGCTAAGCACAGATACGCAGTATTTT,CAWSQGLSTDTQYF
TRBJ2-2,NA,NA,TRBV21-1,TGTGCCAGCAAACAGGGAGGCACCGGGGAGCTGTTTTTT,CASKQGGTGELFF
TRBJ2-6,NA,few,TRBV20-1,TGCAGTGCTAGAGCCCCTAGTCCCAGGCGCTCTGGGGCCAACGTCCTGACTTTC,CSARAPSPRRSGANVLTF
TRBJ2-7,TRBD2,NA,TRBV28,TGTGCCAGCAGGGACGGGGGGGCTGGCGAGCAGTACTTC,CASRDGGAGEQYF
TRBJ2-1,TRBD2,NA,TRBV6-2/TRBV6-3,TGTGCCAGCAGTTACTTGGGGACTAGCGGGAGCTCCTACAATGAGCAGTTCTTC,CASSYLGTSGSSYNEQFF
TRBJ2-3,NA,NA,TRBV5-1,TGCGCCAGCAGCTTGGCCCTGGAACCGCGGTATACGCAGTATTTT,CASSLALEPRYTQYF
TRBJ2-5,NA,NA,TRBV19,TGTGCCAGTAGAATGGGGGAGACCCAGTACTTC,CASRMGETQYF
TRBJ2-3,NA,NA,TRBV27,TGTGCCAGCAGTTTACGCCGGCAGGGCACAGATACGCAGTATTTT,CASSLRRQGTDTQYF
TRBJ2-3,TRBD2,few,TRBV20-1,TGCAGTGCTAGGACTAGCGGGAGGTACACAGATACGCAGTATTTT,CSARTSGRYTDTQYF
TRBJ2-2,TRBD1,few,TRBV24-1,TGTGCCACCAGTGAGAACGACAGGGGTCGGAGGACCGGGGAGCTGTTTTTT,CATSENDRGRRTGELFF
TRBJ2-2,NA,few,TRBV4-1,TGCGCCAGCAGCCAAGATAGGGCAGTCAACACCGGGGAGCTGTTTTTT,CASSQDRAVNTGELFF
TRBJ1-6,NA,NA,TRBV6-2/TRBV6-3,TGTGCCAGCACTCAAGCGGGGCCCGGGGCCGGTTCACCCCTCCACTTT,CASTQAGPGAGSPLHF
TRBJ2-5,NA,few,TRBV15,TGTGCCACCAGCAGGATGGGTGGGGGCGGGGAGACCCAGTACTTC,CATSRMGGGGETQYF
TRBJ2-1,NA,few,TRBV27,TGTGCCAGCAGACATGGCAATGAGCAGTTCTTC,CASRHGNEQFF
TRBJ2-7,TRBD2,NA,TRBV11-2,TGTGCCAGCAGCTTAGCCCCAGCGGGAGGGGTCTACGAGCAGTACTTC,CASSLAPAGGVYEQYF
TRBJ2-7,TRBD1,NA,TRBV12-3/TRBV12-4,TGTGCCAGCAGTTTCTCCTGGCAGGGGGACGAGCAGTACTTC,CASSFSWQGDEQYF
TRBJ2-5,NA,NA,TRBV7-9,TGTGCCAGCAGCTTAGAGGGGACTTTTCAGTACTTC,CASSLEGTFQYF
TRBJ2-5,NA,NA,TRBV27,TGTGCCAGCAGTTTATCGTGGGGTGGGGAGACCCAGTACTTC,CASSLSWGGETQYF
TRBJ2-1,NA,many,TRBV29-1,TGCAGCGTTGCCCCCTACAATGAGCAGTTCTTC,CSVAPYNEQFF
TRBJ1-2,NA,few,TRBV12-3/TRBV12-4,TGTGCCAGCAGTTTAAGGGTTGGGGCAGGGGATGGCTACACCTTC,CASSLRVGAGDGYTF
TRBJ1-6,TRBD1,NA,TRBV7-2,TGTGCCAGCAGCTCGCAGGGGGCTTATTCACCCCTCCACTTT,CASSSQGAYSPLHF
TRBJ2-3,TRBD2,few,TRBV10-3,TGTGCCATCAGCGAGCCCGGCGGGGGGAGGGACACAGATACGCAGTATTTT,CAISEPGGGRDTDTQYF
TRBJ2-1,TRBD2,NA,TRBV28,TGTGCCAGCATCAGACCACCGGGACTAGCGGGGGGCAATGAGCAGTTCTTC,CASIRPPGLAGGNEQFF
TRBJ2-2,TRBD2,few,TRBV4-2,TGTGCCAGCAGCCGGGGGCTAGCGGGCGGGGAGCTGTTTTTT,CASSRGLAGGELFF
TRBJ1-2,TRBD1,NA,TRBV5-6,TGTGCCAGCACCCCCCCGGGGGGGACAGGAATCTATGGCTACACCTTC,CASTPPGGTGIYGYTF
TRBJ2-1,NA,NA,TRBV12-3/TRBV12-4,TGTGCCAGCACCCGGGGACACGGGTACAATGAGCAGTTCTTC,CASTRGHGYNEQFF
TRBJ2-7,TRBD2,NA,TRBV20-1,TGCAGTGCTAGTCGGCTAGCGGGGTCGTACGAGCAGTACTTC,CSASRLAGSYEQYF
TRBJ1-1,NA,NA,TRBV28,TGTGCCAGCAGTTCCACGAACACTGAAGCTTTCTTT,CASSSTNTEAFF
TRBJ2-1,NA,few,TRBV7-8,TGTGCCAGCAGCTTTGTCTCTTCCTACAATGAGCAGTTCTTC,CASSFVSSYNEQFF
TRBJ2-2,TRBD1,NA,TRBV10-3,TGTGCCATCAGCGCCGGGGACAGGGGGCACACCGGGGAGCTGTTTTTT,CAISAGDRGHTGELFF
TRBJ1-2,NA,NA,TRBV7-6,TGTGCCAGCAGCTTAGCCCCAGACATTTCTAACTATGGCTACACCTTC,CASSLAPDISNYGYTF
TRBJ2-1,NA,many,TRBV27,TGTGCCAGCCAGGATTGGAATGAGCAGTTCTTC,CASQDWNEQFF
TRBJ1-4,TRBD1,NA,TRBV29-1,TGCAGCGTTGAAGATCGGACAGGCCCTAATGAAAAACTGTTTTTT,CSVEDRTGPNEKLFF
TRBJ2-1,TRBD1,NA,TRBV30,TGTGCCTGGAACAACCGACAGGGGAGAAGAAATGAGCAGTTCTTC,CAWNNRQGRRNEQFF
TRBJ2-7,NA,NA,TRBV5-1,TGCGCCAGCAGTCAGGACACCTCCTACGAGCAGTACTTC,CASSQDTSYEQYF
TRBJ1-3,NA,NA,TRBV4-1,TGCGCCAGCAGCCAGGGCCTGGGTGGAAACACCATATATTTT,CASSQGLGGNTIYF
TRBJ2-6,TRBD2,few,TRBV7-6,TGTGCCAGCAGCTACCTTTCGGGGGGGTTACCCTCTGGGGCCAACGTCCTGACTTTC,CASSYLSGGLPSGANVLTF
TRBJ2-2,TRBD1,many,TRBV10-3,TGTGCCATCAGGGGACAGGGGGCCGGGGAGCTGTTTTTT,CAIRGQGAGELFF
TRBJ1-1,NA,NA,TRBV6-1,TGTGCCAGCAGAACCCAGATAAGCGCTGAAGCTTTCTTT,CASRTQISAEAFF
TRBJ2-4,NA,few,TRBV20-1,TGCAGTGCAGGCAGGGCGGGAAACATTCAGTACTTC,CSAGRAGNIQYF
TRBJ2-1,NA,NA,TRBV28,TGTGCCAGCAGTCCGAACAGGGGCGCGGGATGGAATGAGCAGTTCTTC,CASSPNRGAGWNEQFF
TRBJ2-7,TRBD2,few,TRBV11-2,TGTGCCAGCAGCCGCGAAACTAGCGGGAGAGGTGAGCAGTACTTC,CASSRETSGRGEQYF
TRBJ2-7,NA,few,TRBV7-2,TGTGCCAGCAGCTCTGGACCTTATCAATACGAGCAGTACTTC,CASSSGPYQYEQYF
TRBJ2-5,NA,few,TRBV2,TGTGCCAGCAGTGACGAAGTAGTGGGAGAGACCCAGTACTTC,CASSDEVVGETQYF
TRBJ2-1,TRBD2,NA,TRBV7-2,TGTGCCGGCCGGGGGACTAGCGAGAACTACAATGAGCAGTTCTTC,CAGRGTSENYNEQFF
TRBJ1-2,TRBD1,many,TRBV5-1,TGTGCCAGCAGCCTTGGACAGGGCGGCTACACCTTC,CASSLGQGGYTF